The source of this T cell receptor (beta chain) is a study of blood T cell repertoires in COVID-19. The wider study: The analysed material was cDNA or gDNA that came from T cells, B-cell-depleted T cells, or PBMCs.

Looked up from germline, CDR1 is ENHRY and CDR2 is SYGVKD. This CDR3 has 14 residues. V gave up 0 bases and J gave up 8 bases, with 8 bases separating them. In the original processing: Counts of nucleated cells, estimated from reference gene primer amplification, were obtained. Sequenced by immunoSEQ multiplex PCR; TCRdb stores in-frame clones only, minus some. Clone size and V and J calls were adopted from that table, with D and trimming inferred from the DNA. The repertoire holds about 230,000 clones, with roughly 88% as singletons. This clone has ten or more counts. The V call is TRBV10-3, the J call TRBJ1-6, with a weak D call TRBD1 (6 bases). The TCR sequence derives from a woman aged 40 to 50 who had recovered from COVID-19. Sequences were obtained from peripheral blood. The CDR3 DNA follows: TGTGCCATCAGTGAGTCTTACAGGGATTCACCCCTCCACTTT. Translation: CAISESYRDSPLHF.